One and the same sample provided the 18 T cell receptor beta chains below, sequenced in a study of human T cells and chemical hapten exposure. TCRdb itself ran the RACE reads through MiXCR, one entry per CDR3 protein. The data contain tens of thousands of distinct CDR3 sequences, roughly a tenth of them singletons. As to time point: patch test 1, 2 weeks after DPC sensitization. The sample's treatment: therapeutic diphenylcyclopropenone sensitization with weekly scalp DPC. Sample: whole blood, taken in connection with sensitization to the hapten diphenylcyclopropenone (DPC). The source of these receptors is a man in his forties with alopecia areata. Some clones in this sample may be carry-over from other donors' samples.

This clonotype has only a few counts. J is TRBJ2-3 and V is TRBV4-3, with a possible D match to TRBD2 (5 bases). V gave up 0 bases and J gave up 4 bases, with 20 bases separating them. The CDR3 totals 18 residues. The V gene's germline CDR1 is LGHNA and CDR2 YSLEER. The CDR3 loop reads CASSQDVETKLGADTQYF. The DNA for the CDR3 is TGCGCCAGCAGCCAAGATGTGGAGACTAAACTTGGGGCAGATACGCAGTATTTT.

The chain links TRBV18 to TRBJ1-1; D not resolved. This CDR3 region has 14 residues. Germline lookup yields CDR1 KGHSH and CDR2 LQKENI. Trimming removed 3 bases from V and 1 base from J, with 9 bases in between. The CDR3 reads CASSPGRWNTEAFF. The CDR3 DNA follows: TGTGCCAGCTCACCCGGACGGTGGAACACTGAAGCTTTCTTT.

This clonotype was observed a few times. CDR3 loop: CASSRRAAGGTDTQYF. CDR3 DNA sequence: TGTGCCAGCAGCCGTCGCGCAGCGGGAGGGACAGATACGCAGTATTTT. The chain employs TRBV3-1 and TRBJ2-3, with 10 bases fitting TRBD2. From germline, CDR1 is LGHDT and CDR2 YNNKEL (reference sequence). The V gene end was trimmed by 4 bases and the J gene end by 3 bases; junction bases not matched to a gene: 7. CDR3 length: 16 residues.

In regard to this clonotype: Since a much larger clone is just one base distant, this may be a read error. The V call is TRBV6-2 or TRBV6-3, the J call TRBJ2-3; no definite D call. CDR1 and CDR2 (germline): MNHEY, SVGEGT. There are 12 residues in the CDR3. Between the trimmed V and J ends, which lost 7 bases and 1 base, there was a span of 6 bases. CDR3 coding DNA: TGTGCCAGCACCCCAGGCACAGATACGCAGTATTTT. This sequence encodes CASTPGTDTQYF.

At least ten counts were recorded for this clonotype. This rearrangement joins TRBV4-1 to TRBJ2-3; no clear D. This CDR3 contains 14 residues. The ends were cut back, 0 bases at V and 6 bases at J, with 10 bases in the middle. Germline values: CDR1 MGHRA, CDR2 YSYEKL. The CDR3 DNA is TGCGCCAGCAGCCAAGAACCACTGGGGGATACGCAGTATTTT. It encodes CASSQEPLGDTQYF.

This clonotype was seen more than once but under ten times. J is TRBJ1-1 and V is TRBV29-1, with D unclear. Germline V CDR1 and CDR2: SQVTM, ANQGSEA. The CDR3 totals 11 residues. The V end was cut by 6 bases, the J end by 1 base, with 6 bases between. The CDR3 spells CSVAENTEAFF. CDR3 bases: TGCAGCGTCGCAGAGAACACTGAAGCTTTCTTT.

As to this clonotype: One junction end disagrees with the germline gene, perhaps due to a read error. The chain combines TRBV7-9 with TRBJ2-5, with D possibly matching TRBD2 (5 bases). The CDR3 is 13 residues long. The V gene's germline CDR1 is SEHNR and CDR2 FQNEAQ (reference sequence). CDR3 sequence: CASTLDGGETQYF. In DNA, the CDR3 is TGTGCCAGCACCTTAGACGGAGGAGAGACCCAGTACTTC.

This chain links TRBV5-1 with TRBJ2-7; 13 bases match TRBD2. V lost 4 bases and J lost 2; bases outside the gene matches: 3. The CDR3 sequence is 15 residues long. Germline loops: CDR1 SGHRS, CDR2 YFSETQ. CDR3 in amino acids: CASSEGLAGPYEQYF. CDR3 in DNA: TGCGCCAGCAGCGAGGGACTAGCGGGACCCTACGAGCAGTACTTC.

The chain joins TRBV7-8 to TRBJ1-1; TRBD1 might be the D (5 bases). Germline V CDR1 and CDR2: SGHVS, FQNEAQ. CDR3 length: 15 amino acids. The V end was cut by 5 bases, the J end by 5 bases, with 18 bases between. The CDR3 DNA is TGTGCCAGCAGCCTAGGGACGGTCCTGGGGACTGAAGCTTTCTTT. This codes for CASSLGTVLGTEAFF. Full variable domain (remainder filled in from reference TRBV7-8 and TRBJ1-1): GAGVSQSPRYKVAKRGQDVALRCDPISGHVSLFWYQQALGQGPEFLTYFQNEAQLDKSGLPSDRFFAERPEGSVSTLKIQRTQQEDSAVYLCASSLGTVLGTEAFFGQGTRLTVV.

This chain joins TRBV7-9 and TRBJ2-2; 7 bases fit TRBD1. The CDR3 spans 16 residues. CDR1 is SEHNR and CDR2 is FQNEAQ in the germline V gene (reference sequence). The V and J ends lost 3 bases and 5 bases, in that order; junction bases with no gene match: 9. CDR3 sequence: CASSLALGGQTGELFF. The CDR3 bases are TGTGCCAGCAGCTTGGCCCTAGGGGGCCAAACCGGGGAGCTGTTTTTT.

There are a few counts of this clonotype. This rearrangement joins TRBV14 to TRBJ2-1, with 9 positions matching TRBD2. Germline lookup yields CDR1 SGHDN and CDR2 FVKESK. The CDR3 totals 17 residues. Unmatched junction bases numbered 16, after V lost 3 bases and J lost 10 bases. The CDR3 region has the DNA TGTGCCAGCAGCCACCCCGTAAGCCTAGCGGGAACTAAAGAGCAGTTCTTC. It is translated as CASSHPVSLAGTKEQFF.

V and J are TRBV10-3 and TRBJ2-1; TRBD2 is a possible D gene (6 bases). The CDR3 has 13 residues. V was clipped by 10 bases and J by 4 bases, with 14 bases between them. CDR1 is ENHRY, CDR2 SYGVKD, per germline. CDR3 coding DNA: TGTGCCAGTTATAGCGGAAATTACAATGAGCAGTTCTTC. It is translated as CASYSGNYNEQFF.

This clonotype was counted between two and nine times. This CDR3 is CASSSGRALGGNEQFF. The CDR3 nucleotides are TGCGCCAGCAGCTCAGGCAGGGCGCTGGGGGGCAATGAGCAGTTCTTC. The chain uses TRBV5-1 and TRBJ2-1, with D perhaps TRBD2 (6 bases). The CDR3 consists of 16 residues. CDR1 is SGHRS and CDR2 is YFSETQ in the germline V gene. V lost 3 bases and J lost 6, with 19 bases in between.

CDR3 loop: CASSLRSQGDTGELFF. CDR3 in DNA: TGTGCCAGCAGCTTACGGTCCCAAGGGGACACCGGGGAGCTGTTTTTT. The gene calls are TRBV5-6 and TRBJ2-2; possibly TRBD1 for D (5 bases). The CDR3 is 16 amino acids. Per the germline V gene, CDR1 is SGHDT and CDR2 is YYEEEE. The V end was cut by 2 bases, the J end by 3 bases, with 14 bases between.

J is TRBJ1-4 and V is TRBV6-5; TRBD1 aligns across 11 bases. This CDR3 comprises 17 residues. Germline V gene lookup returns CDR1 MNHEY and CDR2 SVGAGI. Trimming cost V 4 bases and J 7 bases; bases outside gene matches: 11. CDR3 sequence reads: CASSFNSGQGASEKLFF. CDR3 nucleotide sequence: TGTGCCAGCAGTTTTAATTCCGGACAGGGGGCAAGTGAAAAACTGTTTTTT.

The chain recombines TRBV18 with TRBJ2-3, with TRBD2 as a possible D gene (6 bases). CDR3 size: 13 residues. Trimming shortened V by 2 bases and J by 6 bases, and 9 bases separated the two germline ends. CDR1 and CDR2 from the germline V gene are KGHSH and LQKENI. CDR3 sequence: CASSPRRDDTQYF. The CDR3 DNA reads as TGTGCCAGCTCACCAAGGAGGGACGATACGCAGTATTTT.

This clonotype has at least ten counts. The CDR3 is CASSQQDSQLYF. The CDR3 bases are TGTGCCAGCAGTCAACAGGACAGCCAGCTCTATTTT. This chain links TRBV6-2 or TRBV6-3 with TRBJ2-3, with a possible D match to TRBD1 (6 bases). V lost 5 bases and J 15 bases, leaving 18 bases between the germline ends. Germline CDR1 and CDR2: MNHEY and SVGEGT. There are 12 residues in the CDR3.

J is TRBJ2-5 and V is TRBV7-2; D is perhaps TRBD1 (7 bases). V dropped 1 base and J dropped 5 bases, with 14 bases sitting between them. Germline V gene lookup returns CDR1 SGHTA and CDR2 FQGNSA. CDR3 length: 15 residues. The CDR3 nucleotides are TGTGCCAGCAGCTTAGATGGAGGGGGCACGGAGACCCAGTACTTC. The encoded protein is CASSLDGGGTETQYF.